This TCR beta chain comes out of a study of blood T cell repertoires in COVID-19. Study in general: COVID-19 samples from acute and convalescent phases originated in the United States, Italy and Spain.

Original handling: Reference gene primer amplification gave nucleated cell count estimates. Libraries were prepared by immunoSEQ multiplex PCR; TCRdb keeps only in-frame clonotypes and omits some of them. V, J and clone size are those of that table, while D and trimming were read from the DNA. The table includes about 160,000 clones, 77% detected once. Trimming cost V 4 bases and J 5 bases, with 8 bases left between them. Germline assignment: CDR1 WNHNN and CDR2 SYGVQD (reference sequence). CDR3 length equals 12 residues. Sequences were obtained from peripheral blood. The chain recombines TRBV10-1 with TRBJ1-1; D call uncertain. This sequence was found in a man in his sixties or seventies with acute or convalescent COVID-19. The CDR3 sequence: CASSAGGTEAFF. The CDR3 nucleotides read TGCGCCAGCAGTGCGGGAGGAACTGAAGCTTTCTTT.